A selection of T cell receptor beta chains follows, all from one sample in a study of OX40 agonist ivuxolimab in advanced cancers. Produced via immunoSEQ multiplex PCR; TCRdb's table is partial and in-frame only. In the table there are 71,000 or so clones, about 94% of which are singletons. Material: CD4+ or CD8+ T cells sorted from blood, obtained in a trial of the OX40 agonist ivuxolimab. These receptors were collected from an adult with an advanced solid tumor such as melanoma, head and neck, liver or kidney cancer. Both conserved end residues are part of each CDR3. The D gene is left open where the match is weak. Clone size is given for some rows only: seen once, a few or many times, or a class if the clone is expanded.

j_call | clone_size | d_call | v_call | cdr3_nt | cdr3_aa
TRBJ1-1 | few | - | TRBV4-1 | TGCGCCAGCAGCCAAGGGAACACTGAAGCTTTCTTT | CASSQGNTEAFF
TRBJ2-7 | - | TRBD1 | TRBV5-1 | TGCGCCAGCAGCCCGGAAGGGACAGGGATTTACGAGCAGTACTTC | CASSPEGTGIYEQYF
TRBJ1-3 | - | - | TRBV19 | TGTGCCAGTAGGGCCGGTTCCTCTGGAAACACCATATATTTT | CASRAGSSGNTIYF
TRBJ1-6 | - | - | TRBV29-1 | TGCAGCGTTGAGCGGGAAGGCGAGGGGGCCCTCCACTTT | CSVEREGEGALHF
TRBJ2-3 | - | TRBD2 | TRBV9 | TGTGCCAGCAGTCTCACTAGCGGCCTTATCAGTGTAGATACGCAGTATTTT | CASSLTSGLISVDTQYF
TRBJ1-2 | - | - | TRBV7-6 | TGTGCCAGCAGCTCAACCCCATCCGGCCCCGGCTACACCTTC | CASSSTPSGPGYTF
TRBJ2-7 | - | TRBD1 | TRBV4-1 | TGCGCCAGCAGCCCTGACAGGGGGCCCTACGAGCAGTACTTC | CASSPDRGPYEQYF
TRBJ1-2 | - | TRBD1 | TRBV7-9 | TGTGCCAGCAGCTTAGTATTTTGGGACAGGGTCTATGGCTACACCTTC | CASSLVFWDRVYGYTF
TRBJ2-7 | - | - | TRBV6-5 | TGTGCCAGCAGTTACGGGACCCCGGGGGAGCAGTACTTC | CASSYGTPGEQYF
TRBJ2-6 | - | - | TRBV6-5 | TGTGCCAGCAGCCCCTCGGGCTCTGGGGCCAACGTCCTGACTTTC | CASSPSGSGANVLTF
TRBJ2-7 | - | - | TRBV27 | TGTGCCAGCAGCTATACAGGGAATCCATCCTACGAGCAGTACTTC | CASSYTGNPSYEQYF
TRBJ2-7 | - | TRBD1 | TRBV5-1 | TGCGCCAGCAGCTTGATCGGCAGGGGGAATATCGACGAGCAGTACTTC | CASSLIGRGNIDEQYF
TRBJ2-7 | - | - | TRBV25-1 | TGTGCCAGCAGTGAATTAGGGGCCTACGAGCAGTACTTC | CASSELGAYEQYF
TRBJ2-3 | - | TRBD1 | TRBV6-1 | TGTGCCAGCAGTGAAACGACGGGGACAGTTTCCACAGATACGCAGTATTTT | CASSETTGTVSTDTQYF
TRBJ2-7 | - | - | TRBV5-1 | TGCGCCAGCAGCCCCACAGGTGGGTACGAGCAGTACTTC | CASSPTGGYEQYF
TRBJ2-5 | - | - | TRBV9 | TGTGCCAGCAGCGTAGAACAAGAGACCCAGTACTTC | CASSVEQETQYF
TRBJ2-1 | once | TRBD2 | TRBV7-9 | TGTGCCAGCAGCCCGACCGGGACTATCTACAATGAGCAGTTCTTC | CASSPTGTIYNEQFF
TRBJ2-5 | - | - | TRBV7-7 | TGTGCTAGCAGCTTAGCGCAGGGGTTGTTAGAGACCCAGTACTTC | CASSLAQGLLETQYF
TRBJ2-1 | - | - | TRBV27 | TGTGCCAGCGGCCTCCCGGGGAATGAGCAGTTCTTC | CASGLPGNEQFF
TRBJ2-3 | - | - | TRBV5-6 | TGTGCCAGCACCAATGGGGCCACAGATACGCAGTATTTT | CASTNGATDTQYF
TRBJ2-7 | - | - | TRBV18 | TGTGCCAGCTCATCCCGGGGGACCCGAGGCGCCTACGAGCAGTACTTC | CASSSRGTRGAYEQYF
TRBJ2-5 | once | TRBD2 | TRBV25-1 | TGTGCCAGCAGTGAAACTAGCGGAAACCAAGAGACCCAGTACTTC | CASSETSGNQETQYF
TRBJ1-3 | - | - | TRBV5-1 | TGCGCCAGCAGCTTGTCGGCAGGGCTGGACGGAAACACCATATATTTT | CASSLSAGLDGNTIYF
TRBJ1-1 | few | - | TRBV6-4 | TGTGCCAGCAGTGAACACGAAGGCACTGAAGCTTTCTTT | CASSEHEGTEAFF
TRBJ1-1 | - | - | TRBV25-1 | TGTGCCAGCAGTGAACCACAGGGCCTGAACACTGAAGCTTTCTTT | CASSEPQGLNTEAFF
TRBJ1-2 | - | - | TRBV7-9 | TGTGCCAGCAGCCCGGACAGCTTTACCTATGGCTACACCTTC | CASSPDSFTYGYTF
TRBJ1-1 | - | - | TRBV5-6 | TGTGCCAGCAGCTTGATCCTCACTGAAGCTTTCTTT | CASSLILTEAFF
TRBJ2-5 | - | - | TRBV6-1 | TGTGCCAGCAGTGAAGCCTGGAGGGGAACGGAGGAGACCCAGTACTTC | CASSEAWRGTEETQYF
TRBJ2-7 | - | TRBD2 | TRBV11-2 | TGTGCCAGCAGCTTAGAGGCCGGGGGGATTTGGTACGAGCAGTACTTC | CASSLEAGGIWYEQYF
TRBJ2-3 | - | - | TRBV10-3 | TGTGCCATCAGTGATCCTAGCACCGATACGCAGTATTTT | CAISDPSTDTQYF
TRBJ2-7 | - | - | TRBV4-1 | TGCGCCAGCAGCCAACGGACAGAGGCCTACAGGGAGCAGTACTTC | CASSQRTEAYREQYF
TRBJ2-6 | once | - | TRBV5-5 | TGTGCCAGCAGCTCCCTACATCCGGGCTCTGGGGCCAACGTCCTGACTTTC | CASSSLHPGSGANVLTF
TRBJ1-6 | - | - | TRBV27 | TGTGCCAGCAGTTCCCCGGGGGTGCATGCACCCCTCCACTTT | CASSSPGVHAPLHF
TRBJ2-5 | - | TRBD1 | TRBV6-6 | TGTGCCAGCAGTTCCCCCGACAGGGATGAGCAAGAGACCCAGTACTTC | CASSSPDRDEQETQYF
TRBJ2-7 | - | - | TRBV7-8 | TGTGCCAGCAGCTTAATCAGGCCCTTCATCGAGCAGTACTTC | CASSLIRPFIEQYF
TRBJ2-1 | once | - | TRBV19 | TGTGCCAGTAGTATCGGGGGAGGTAGCACCTACAATGAGCAGTTCTTC | CASSIGGGSTYNEQFF
TRBJ1-1 | - | TRBD1 | TRBV5-6 | TGTGCCAGCAGCTTTTCAGGGGGAGCTGAAGCTTTCTTT | CASSFSGGAEAFF